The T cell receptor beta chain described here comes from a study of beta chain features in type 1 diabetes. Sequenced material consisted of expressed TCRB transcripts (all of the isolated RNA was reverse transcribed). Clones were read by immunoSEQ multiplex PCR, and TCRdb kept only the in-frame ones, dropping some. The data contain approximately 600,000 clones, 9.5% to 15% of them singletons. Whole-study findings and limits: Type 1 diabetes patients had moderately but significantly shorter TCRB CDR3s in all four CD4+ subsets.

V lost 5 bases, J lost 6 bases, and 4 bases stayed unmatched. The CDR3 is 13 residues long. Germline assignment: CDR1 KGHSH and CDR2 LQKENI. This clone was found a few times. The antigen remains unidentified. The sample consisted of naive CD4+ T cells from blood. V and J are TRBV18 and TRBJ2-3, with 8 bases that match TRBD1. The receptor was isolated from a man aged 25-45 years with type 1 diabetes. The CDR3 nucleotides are TGTGCCAGCTCAATGGACAGGGCCGATACGCAGTATTTT. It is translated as CASSMDRADTQYF.